The entry that follows covers one TCR beta chain sequence. These data belong to a study of blood T cell repertoires in COVID-19. The CDR3 has 14 residues. Trimming removed 4 bases from V and 1 base from J, with 11 bases in between. From germline, CDR1 is SGHDT and CDR2 YYEEEE. The table came from immunoSEQ multiplex PCR; TCRdb's copy has only in-frame clones and leaves some out. Here the sample spans roughly 100,000 clones, approximately 84% being singletons. The chain carries TRBV5-6 and TRBJ2-5; D remains ambiguous. This receptor was identified in a human donor in a cohort sampled during active or convalescent COVID-19. Sequencing used peripheral blood. CDR3 nucleotides: TGTGCCAGCAGCGGGCAGCTCCTCCAAGAGACCCAGTACTTC. Translated: CASSGQLLQETQYF.